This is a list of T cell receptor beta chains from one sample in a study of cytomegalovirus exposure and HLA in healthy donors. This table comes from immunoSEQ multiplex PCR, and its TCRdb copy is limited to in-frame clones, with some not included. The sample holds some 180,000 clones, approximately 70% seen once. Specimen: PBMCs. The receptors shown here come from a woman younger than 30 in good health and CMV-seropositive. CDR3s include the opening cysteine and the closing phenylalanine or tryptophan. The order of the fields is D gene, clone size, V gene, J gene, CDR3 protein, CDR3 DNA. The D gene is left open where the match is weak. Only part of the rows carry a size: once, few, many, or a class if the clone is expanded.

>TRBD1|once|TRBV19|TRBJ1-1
CASSTRGRGQGNTEAFF
TGTGCCAGTAGTACCCGAGGACGGGGACAGGGAAACACTGAAGCTTTCTTT
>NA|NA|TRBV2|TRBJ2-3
CASSERLSTDTQYF
TGTGCCAGCAGTGAACGGTTAAGCACAGATACGCAGTATTTT
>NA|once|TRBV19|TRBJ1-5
CASSIDPVDGQPQHF
TGTGCCAGTAGTATAGACCCCGTCGACGGGCAGCCCCAGCATTTT
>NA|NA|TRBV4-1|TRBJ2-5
CASSQGRVETQYF
TGCGCCAGCAGCCAAGGGCGGGTAGAGACCCAGTACTTC
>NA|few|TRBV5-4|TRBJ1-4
CASSSPDSGDEKLFF
TGTGCCAGCAGCTCCCCGGACAGCGGTGATGAAAAACTGTTTTTT
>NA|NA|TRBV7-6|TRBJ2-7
CASSRGITGEQYF
TGTGCCAGCAGCCGGGGGATTACTGGCGAGCAGTACTTC
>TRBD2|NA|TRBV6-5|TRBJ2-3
CASSYGGGNTDTQYF
TGTGCCAGCAGTTACGGCGGGGGGAACACAGATACGCAGTATTTT
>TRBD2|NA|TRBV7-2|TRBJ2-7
CASSISGAPSYEQYF
TGTGCCAGCAGCATTAGCGGGGCCCCCTCCTACGAGCAGTACTTC
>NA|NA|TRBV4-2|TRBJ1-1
CASSRGQPLLSEAFF
TGTGCCAGCAGCCGAGGACAGCCACTTCTTTCTGAAGCTTTCTTT
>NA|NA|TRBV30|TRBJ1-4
CAWSVQDGEKLFF
TGTGCCTGGAGTGTACAGGACGGTGAAAAACTGTTTTTT
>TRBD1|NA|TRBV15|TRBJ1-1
CATSSPGDRDIEAFF
TGTGCCACCAGCAGTCCCGGGGACAGGGACATCGAAGCTTTCTTT